This TCR beta chain was profiled in a study of blood T cells in healthy people across ages. Trimming left V 2 bases short and J 3 bases short, with 14 bases between. CDR1 MNHNS and CDR2 SASEGT come from the germline V gene. The CDR3 has 16 amino acids. A second PCR, run for about 7 to 11 cycles, used a sample-barcoded 5' primer plus a J-beta primer mix. One entry per CDR3 protein, called by TCRdb with MiXCR from the 5' RACE reads. Of about 1.5 million distinct CDR3 sequences in the sample, about 42% are singletons; the top ten hold approximately 4%. Roughly 10 milliliters of peripheral blood were drawn from each donor. Each sample gave at least 6.5 million isolated PBMCs.

The chain couples TRBV6-1 to TRBJ2-1; D may be TRBD1 (5 bases). The receptor was derived from a young woman in good health. Source material: blood. CDR3 loop: CASSEINRPRYNEQFF. In nucleotides, the CDR3 is TGTGCCAGCAGTGAAATAAACAGGCCACGCTACAATGAGCAGTTCTTC.